This T cell receptor (beta chain) came from a study of OX40 agonist ivuxolimab in advanced cancers. Study-level findings and limits: Blood T cells, both CD4+ and CD8+, expanded clonally by week 6 at 0.1 to 3.0 mg/kg. More expanded clones were found, on average, in CD8+ than in CD4+ T cells. The investigators did not determine what antigen specificity the expanded peripheral T cells had.

Sequencing used immunoSEQ multiplex PCR; TCRdb keeps in-frame clones, though not all of them. The table records approximately 30,000 clones, roughly 84% of them present only once. Details on this clone: Its specificity is unknown.

The V gene's germline CDR1 is MDHEN and CDR2 SYDVKM. The CDR3 consists of 15 residues. The V and J ends lost 3 bases and 2 bases respectively, with 14 bases between them. The chain links TRBV28 to TRBJ2-7, with D perhaps being TRBD1 or TRBD2 (5 bases each). Here the sequenced sample was CD4+ or CD8+ T cells sorted from blood, taken in a trial of the OX40 agonist ivuxolimab. The clonotype originates from an adult with an advanced solid tumor such as melanoma, head and neck, liver or kidney cancer. The CDR3 bases are TGTGCCAGCAGTTTGGGTATGGGGACCACCTACGAGCAGTACTTC. This sequence encodes CASSLGMGTTYEQYF.